This T cell receptor beta chain was recovered during a study of beta chain features in type 1 diabetes. This clone was observed a few times. The study reverse transcribed the entire isolated RNA, so it sequenced expressed TCRB transcripts. Clones were read by immunoSEQ multiplex PCR, and TCRdb kept only the in-frame ones, dropping some. The sample gives about 230,000 clones, around 9.6% of which show up once; approximately 0.03% is in the top ten. Trimming left V 5 bases short and J 5 bases short, with 13 bases between. This CDR3 is 14 amino acids long. From germline, CDR1 is ENHRY and CDR2 SYGVKD. The sample consisted of naive CD4+ T cells from blood. The V call is TRBV10-3, the J call TRBJ1-5; tentatively, D is TRBD1 (5 bases). The TCR originated in a woman between 18 and 29 years old in good health. The CDR3 nucleotides are TGTGCCATCAGTCTAACAGGTATGGATCAGCCCCAGCATTTT. Translation: CAISLTGMDQPQHF.